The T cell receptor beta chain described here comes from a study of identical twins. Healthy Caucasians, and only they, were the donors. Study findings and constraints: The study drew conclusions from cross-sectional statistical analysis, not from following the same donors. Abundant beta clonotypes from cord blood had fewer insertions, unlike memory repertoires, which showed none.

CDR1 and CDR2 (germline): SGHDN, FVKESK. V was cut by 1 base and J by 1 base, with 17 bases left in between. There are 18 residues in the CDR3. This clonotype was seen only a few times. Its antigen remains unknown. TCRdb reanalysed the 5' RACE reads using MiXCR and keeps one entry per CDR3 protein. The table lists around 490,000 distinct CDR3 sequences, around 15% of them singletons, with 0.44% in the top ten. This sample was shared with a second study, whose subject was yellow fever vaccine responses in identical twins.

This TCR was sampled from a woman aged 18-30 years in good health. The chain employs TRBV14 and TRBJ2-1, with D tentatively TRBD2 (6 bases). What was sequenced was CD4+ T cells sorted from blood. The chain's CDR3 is CASSQASSGEGSYNEQFF. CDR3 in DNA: TGTGCCAGCAGCCAAGCATCATCGGGAGAGGGTTCCTACAATGAGCAGTTCTTC.